What follows are 23 T cell receptor beta chains derived from one specimen sequenced in a study of cytomegalovirus exposure and HLA in healthy donors. It was with 60 Vbeta and 13 Jbeta primers that the PCR ran. Sequencing was performed with immunoSEQ multiplex PCR; in TCRdb, only in-frame clones are kept and a portion is missing. Found here are more than 140,000 clones, 64% of them singletons; the top ten hold under 3%. Material: PBMCs. These receptors came from a woman younger than 45 in good health and CMV-seropositive.

The chain employs TRBV7-9 and TRBJ2-3; 13 bases agree with TRBD2. CDR3 length: 15 amino acids. From germline, CDR1 is SEHNR and CDR2 FQNEAQ (reference sequence). V lost 4 bases to trimming and J lost 9 bases; unmatched junction nucleotides: 7. CDR3 amino acids: CASSSGTSGKNTQYF. Written as DNA, the CDR3 is TGTGCCAGCAGCTCCGGGACTAGCGGGAAAAACACGCAGTATTTT. Using reference TRBV7-9 and TRBJ2-3 for the parts outside the CDR3, the full variable domain is DTGVSQNPRHKITKRGQNVTFRCDPISEHNRLYWYRQTLGQGPEFLTYFQNEAQLEKSRLLSDRFSAERPKGSFSTLEIQRTEQGDSAMYLCASSSGTSGKNTQYFGPGTRLTVL.

This rearrangement joins TRBV2 to TRBJ2-1; 8 bases match TRBD2. Trimming cost V 3 bases and J 7 bases; bases outside gene matches: 5. CDR3 length equals 14 residues. Germline assignment: CDR1 SNHLY and CDR2 FYNNEI. In DNA form, the CDR3 reads TGTGCCAGCAGTGAGGGACTAGTCGGGAATGAGCAGTTCTTC. Protein product: CASSEGLVGNEQFF.

V and J are TRBV29-1 and TRBJ2-1; a possible D gene is TRBD2 (6 bases). The CDR3 spans 15 residues. Between the trimmed V and J ends, which lost 4 bases and 5 bases, there was a span of 18 bases. The V gene's germline CDR1 is SQVTM and CDR2 ANQGSEA. This CDR3 reads CSVVGVRELDNEQFF. CDR3 coding DNA: TGCAGCGTTGTTGGGGTGCGGGAATTGGACAATGAGCAGTTCTTC.

This chain connects TRBV5-1 to TRBJ2-6, with D unresolved. Germline assignment: CDR1 SGHRS and CDR2 YFSETQ. The V and J ends lost 0 bases and 0 bases respectively, with 7 bases between them. The CDR3 length is 16 residues. The CDR3 loop is CASSLGASSGANVLTF. DNA for the CDR3: TGCGCCAGCAGCTTGGGGGCGAGCTCTGGGGCCAACGTCCTGACTTTC.

This clone was detected only a few times. The rearrangement joins TRBV19 to TRBJ1-3, with D possibly being TRBD1 (6 bases). Germline CDR1 and CDR2: LNHDA and SQIVND (reference sequence). The ends were cut back, 7 bases at V and 0 bases at J, with 13 bases in the middle. The CDR3 runs to 15 residues. CDR3 bases: TGTGCCAGTAATATGAGGACAGACTCTGGAAACACCATATATTTT. Translation gives CASNMRTDSGNTIYF.

This clone was counted a few times. The chain carries TRBV4-2 and TRBJ1-5, with 7 bases that match TRBD1. From germline, CDR1 is LGHNA and CDR2 YNFKEQ. CDR3 size: 18 residues. Trimming removed 7 bases from V and 3 bases from J; junction bases left unmatched: 18. Here the CDR3 reads CASIKSTGPRLINQPQHF. The CDR3 nucleotides are TGTGCCAGCATAAAGTCGACAGGGCCCCGCCTAATCAATCAGCCCCAGCATTTT.

This CDR3 reads CASSPVRGPDQPQHF. The DNA of the CDR3 is TGTGCCAGCTCACCTGTCAGGGGGCCCGATCAGCCCCAGCATTTT. The chain links TRBV18 to TRBJ1-5; 8 nucleotides agree with TRBD1. This CDR3 is 15 amino acids long. The germline V gene has CDR1 KGHSH and CDR2 LQKENI. V lost 3 bases and J lost 5; bases outside the gene matches: 6.

Notes on this clone: Other nucleotide sequences from this sample produce the same CDR3. The chain combines TRBV7-9 with TRBJ1-2; D is ambiguous. Trimming removed 1 base at V and 4 bases at J, with 7 bases between. Germline V gene data show CDR1 as SEHNR and CDR2 as FQNEAQ (reference sequence). The CDR3 runs to 13 residues. DNA for the CDR3: TGTGCCAGCAGCTTAGGGGCAACCTATGGCTACACCTTC. Amino acids: CASSLGATYGYTF.

The chain carries TRBV7-3 and TRBJ2-3, with 9 bases identical to TRBD2. The CDR3 length is 15 residues. V dropped 5 bases and J dropped 1; count of bases not matched to a gene: 4. Germline V gene lookup returns CDR1 SGHTA and CDR2 FQGTGA. The CDR3 loop is CASSKAGGGTDTQYF. The DNA of the CDR3 is TGTGCCAGCAGCAAAGCGGGGGGAGGCACAGATACGCAGTATTTT. Looking up the rest from reference TRBV7-3 and TRBJ2-3 gives the full variable domain: GAGVSQTPSNKVTEKGKYVELRCDPISGHTALYWYRQSLGQGPEFLIYFQGTGAADDSGLPNDRFFAVRPEGSVSTLKIQRTERGDSAVYLCASSKAGGGTDTQYFGPGTRLTVL.

V and J are TRBV5-1 and TRBJ1-2; 7 bases fit TRBD1. Germline lookup yields CDR1 SGHRS and CDR2 YFSETQ. V lost 0 bases to trimming and J lost 4 bases; unmatched junction nucleotides: 3. The CDR3 is 14 residues long. The CDR3 is CASSLAGQVYGYTF. The DNA of the CDR3 is TGCGCCAGCAGCTTGGCAGGACAGGTCTATGGCTACACCTTC.

In this sample, this clone turned up a few times. This rearrangement joins TRBV7-2 to TRBJ2-3; D possibly corresponds to TRBD2 (6 bases). V shed 5 bases and J shed 5 bases, with 14 bases lying between them. In germline, CDR1 is SGHTA, CDR2 FQGNSA. This CDR3 spans 14 amino acids. CDR3 sequence reads: CASSRTPGVDTQYF. CDR3 DNA: TGTGCCAGCAGCCGAACCCCGGGGGTAGATACGCAGTATTTT. Variable domain in full (rest from reference TRBV7-2 and TRBJ2-3): GAGVSQSPSNKVTEKGKDVELRCDPISGHTALYWYRQSLGQGLEFLIYFQGNSAPDKSGLPSDRFSAERTGGSVSTLTIQRTQQEDSAVYLCASSRTPGVDTQYFGPGTRLTVL.

The chain recombines TRBV30 with TRBJ1-4, with 10 bases that match TRBD1. CDR1 is GTSNPN, CDR2 SVGIG, per germline (reference sequence). This CDR3 region has 15 residues. Unmatched junction bases numbered 5, after V lost 1 base and J lost 6 bases. Written as DNA, the CDR3 is TGTGCCTGGAGTGCGACAGGGGGCGAGTATGAAAAACTGTTTTTT. Translation gives CAWSATGGEYEKLFF.

J is TRBJ1-3 and V is TRBV5-1, with 12 bases that match TRBD1. Unmatched junction bases numbered 8, after V lost 6 bases and J lost 10 bases. Germline assignment: CDR1 SGHRS and CDR2 YFSETQ. The CDR3 spans 14 residues. The CDR3 nucleotides read TGCGCCAGCAAAATCGGGGACAGGGGGCATACCATATATTTT. Translating gives CASKIGDRGHTIYF. The whole variable domain, filled in from reference TRBV5-1 and TRBJ1-3, reads KAGVTQTPRYLIKTRGQQVTLSCSPISGHRSVSWYQQTPGQGLQFLFEYFSETQRNKGNFPGRFSGRQFSNSRSEMNVSTLELGDSALYLCASKIGDRGHTIYFGEGSWLTVV.

V is TRBV13 and J is TRBJ2-7; D is possibly TRBD2 (6 bases). Germline-derived CDR1 and CDR2 are PRHDT and FYEKMQ (reference sequence). CDR3 size: 17 residues. V lost 5 bases and J 5 bases, leaving 25 bases between the germline ends. CDR3 loop: CASSALWASSGFHEQYF. The CDR3 DNA reads TGTGCCAGCAGCGCCTTATGGGCGAGTAGCGGTTTCCACGAGCAGTACTTC.

The CDR3 reads CATDQGFFSDTQYF. The CDR3 nucleotides read TGTGCCACCGATCAGGGTTTTTTTTCAGATACGCAGTATTTT. The chain is built from TRBV15 and TRBJ2-3, with D possibly being TRBD1 (5 bases). V shed 8 bases and J shed 4 bases, with 16 bases lying between them. Looked up from germline, CDR1 is LNHNV and CDR2 is YYDKDF (reference sequence). CDR3 size: 14 residues.

The V call is TRBV7-2, the J call TRBJ2-7, with 13 bases aligning to TRBD2. Germline assignment: CDR1 SGHTA and CDR2 FQGNSA. The CDR3 runs to 15 residues. J lost 2 bases, V lost 6 bases, and 4 bases had no gene match. This CDR3 is CASRKGLAGPYEQYF. CDR3 nucleotide sequence: TGTGCCAGCAGGAAGGGACTAGCGGGGCCCTACGAGCAGTACTTC.

On this clone: The junction departs from germline at one end; a sequencing error may be responsible. Within the sample, other DNA sequences also encode this same CDR3. The chain combines TRBV19 with TRBJ1-6, with D perhaps TRBD1 (6 bases). Germline CDR1 and CDR2: LNHDA and SQIVND (reference sequence). This CDR3 contains 14 residues. The CDR3 spells CATRTAPLNSPLHF. CDR3 nucleotide sequence: TGTGCCACAAGGACAGCTCCATTAAATTCCCCCCTCCACTTT.

The rearrangement joins TRBV5-1 to TRBJ2-5, with 7 bases aligning to TRBD1. Germline CDR1 is SGHRS and CDR2 is YFSETQ. The CDR3 is made up of 13 amino acids. Trimming at V came to 4 bases and at J to 1 base, leaving 1 base not matched to a gene. CDR3 DNA sequence: TGCGCCAGCAGCAACAGGGGCCAAGAGACCCAGTACTTC. It translates to CASSNRGQETQYF.

CDR3 coding DNA: TGTGCCAGCAGTGAAGCTGGGCTGAAGGATGGCTACACCTTC. Translation: CASSEAGLKDGYTF. This chain links TRBV6-1 with TRBJ1-2, with unresolved D. V shed 0 bases and J shed 6 bases, with 11 bases lying between them. The CDR3 loop spans 14 amino acids. The germline V gene encodes CDR1 MNHNS and CDR2 SASEGT.

J is TRBJ2-7 and V is TRBV30; no reliable D call. Germline V gene sequence: CDR1 GTSNPN, CDR2 SVGIG (reference sequence). Trimming pared 4 bases from V and 0 bases from J, leaving 16 bases between. The CDR3 loop spans 15 amino acids. The CDR3 DNA is TGTGCCTGGACTATACCAGGCACCAGCTCCTACGAGCAGTACTTC. Residues: CAWTIPGTSSYEQYF.

Notes on this clone: The sample contains more than one DNA sequence encoding this CDR3. The genes are TRBV29-1 and TRBJ2-1; D perhaps matches TRBD2 (7 bases). This CDR3 is 14 amino acids long. V shed 3 bases and J shed 7 bases, with 16 bases lying between them. The germline gives CDR1 SQVTM, CDR2 ANQGSEA. The CDR3 sequence is CSVDGGPRMNEQFF. Here the CDR3 DNA reads TGCAGCGTTGACGGGGGGCCGAGGATGAATGAGCAGTTCTTC.

The chain recombines TRBV14 with TRBJ2-5; 7 bases line up with TRBD1. The CDR3 contains 14 residues. From germline, CDR1 is SGHDN and CDR2 FVKESK. V trimming: 2 bases; J trimming: 5 bases; junction bases outside the gene matches: 5. CDR3 loop: CASSQHTGVETQYF. The CDR3 nucleotides are TGTGCCAGCAGCCAACATACAGGGGTCGAGACCCAGTACTTC.

The V call is TRBV29-1, the J call TRBJ2-5; 8 bases align to TRBD2. V lost 4 bases, J lost 2 bases, and 15 bases stayed unmatched. This CDR3 has 17 amino acids. CDR1 SQVTM and CDR2 ANQGSEA come from the germline V gene. The CDR3 region is CSVVFLRSGRGQETQYF. In DNA form, the CDR3 reads TGCAGCGTTGTCTTCTTGCGGAGCGGGAGAGGGCAAGAGACCCAGTACTTC.